The T cell receptor beta chain under discussion was sequenced for a study of T-cell memory formation after mild COVID-19. Whole-study results and caveats: Proof of SARS-CoV-2 specificity was absent for the second-wave clones that crested on day 37. Contracting CD4+ clones lay largely in CM and EM, with CD8+ ones residing in EMRA. Clones that contracted from day 15 to 85 had balanced CD4/CD8; later expanders were CD4+ biased. Memory cells collected pre-infection included some clones that later responded, suggesting cross-reactive memory joined.

J lost 3 bases, V lost 6 bases, and 1 base had no gene match. CDR3 size: 12 residues. Germline V gives CDR1 ENHRY, CDR2 SYGVKD. This clonotype has ten or more counts. What it recognizes is unknown. TCRdb re-called the 5' RACE reads through MiXCR, storing one row per CDR3 protein. The sample holds roughly 480,000 distinct CDR3 sequences, around a quarter seen once. The clonotype was recovered from an adult woman who had mild COVID-19 (a few samples of this study predate the infection). Cell type and time point are not known. The chain recombines TRBV10-3 with TRBJ2-5; 7 bases map to TRBD1. Specimen: PBMCs or a T cell subset sorted from them (not recorded which). The CDR3 nucleotides are TGTGCCATCAGGGGGACAGAAGAGACCCAGTACTTC. This codes for CAIRGTEETQYF.